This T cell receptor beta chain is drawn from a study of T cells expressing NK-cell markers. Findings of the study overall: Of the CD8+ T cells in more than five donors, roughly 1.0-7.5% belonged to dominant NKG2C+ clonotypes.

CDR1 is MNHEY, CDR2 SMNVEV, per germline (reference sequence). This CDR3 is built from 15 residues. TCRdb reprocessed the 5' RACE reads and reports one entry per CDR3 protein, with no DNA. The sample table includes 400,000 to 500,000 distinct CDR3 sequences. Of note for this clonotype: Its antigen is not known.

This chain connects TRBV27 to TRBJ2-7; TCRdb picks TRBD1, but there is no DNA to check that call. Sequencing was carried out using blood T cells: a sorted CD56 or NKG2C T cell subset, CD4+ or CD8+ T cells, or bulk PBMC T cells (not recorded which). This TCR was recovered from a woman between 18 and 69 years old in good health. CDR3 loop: CASSQVGTGNYEQYF.